The rows below give T cell receptor beta chains drawn from one sample of a study of chemoradiotherapy in HPV16-positive cancers. Repertoires were generated with immunoSEQ multiplex PCR, while TCRdb's copy carries only in-frame clones and drops some. The sample has some 1,200 clones, approximately 78% seen once. Sequences were derived from tumor tissue, sampled from a patient who underwent chemoradiotherapy. These receptors all stem from a human donor with HPV-associated anogenital cancer. CDR3s include the opening cysteine and the closing phenylalanine or tryptophan. The D gene is left open where the match is weak. Only some rows state a clone size, as once, few, many or a class for expanded clones.

TRBV5-1	.	TRBJ2-6	.	17	CASSFSRGGPGANVLTF	TGCGCCAGCAGCTTTAGTAGGGGAGGCCCTGGGGCCAACGTCCTGACTTTC
TRBV6-1	few	TRBJ2-2	TRBD1	15	CASSEGTGDTGELFF	TGTGCCAGCAGTGAGGGGACAGGGGACACCGGGGAGCTGTTTTTT
TRBV5-1	.	TRBJ2-3	.	18	CASSPRTAASSSTDTQYF	TGCGCCAGCAGCCCAAGGACAGCAGCTAGTTCTAGCACAGATACGCAGTATTTT
TRBV25-1	.	TRBJ2-2	TRBD1	16	CASSEAGTGNTGELFF	TGTGCCAGCAGTGAGGCCGGGACAGGGAACACCGGGGAGCTGTTTTTT
TRBV7-8	.	TRBJ2-2	TRBD2	16	CASSSTGLAGPGELFF	TGTGCCAGCAGCTCAACGGGACTAGCGGGCCCTGGAGAGCTGTTTTTT
TRBV7-9	few	TRBJ2-3	TRBD1	13	CASSRTGADTQYF	TGTGCCAGCAGCCGGACAGGGGCAGATACGCAGTATTTT
TRBV7-9	once	TRBJ1-1	TRBD1	16	CASSNRGVLRNTEAFF	TGTGCCAGCAGCAACAGGGGAGTTCTTAGAAACACTGAAGCTTTCTTT
TRBV5-5	.	TRBJ2-3	.	16	CASTLMGGRGTDTQYF	TGTGCCAGCACTCTTATGGGGGGCCGAGGGACAGATACGCAGTATTTT
TRBV14	.	TRBJ2-1	.	14	CASRGPSSYNEQFF	TGTGCCAGCAGGGGGCCGAGCTCCTACAATGAGCAGTTCTTC
TRBV18	once	TRBJ2-1	.	15	CASSRTGTVHNEQFF	TGTGCCAGCTCACGTACCGGGACGGTGCACAATGAGCAGTTCTTC
TRBV20-1	once	TRBJ1-2	.	11	CSARGSYGYTF	TGCAGTGCTAGAGGAAGCTATGGCTACACCTTC
TRBV25-1	few	TRBJ2-2	TRBD1	16	CASSDRDRGETGELFF	TGTGCCAGCAGTGACCGGGACAGGGGAGAGACCGGGGAGCTGTTTTTT
TRBV7-9	.	TRBJ2-2	.	17	CASSLDVVGGNTGELFF	TGTGCCAGCAGCTTAGACGTGGTTGGGGGAAACACCGGGGAGCTGTTTTTT
TRBV14	.	TRBJ1-1	.	15	CASSPLTHSNTEAFF	TGTGCCAGCAGCCCACTCACACACTCGAACACTGAGGCTTTCTTT
TRBV12-2	.	TRBJ1-3	.	19	CASRLGTKTGNPSGNTIYF	TGTGCAAGTCGCTTAGGAACTAAAACAGGCAACCCCTCTGGAAACACCATATATTTT
TRBV5-1	once	TRBJ2-5	TRBD1	14	CASSPGTVQETQYF	TGCGCCAGCAGCCCAGGGACAGTCCAAGAGACCCAGTACTTC
TRBV6-6	.	TRBJ2-5	.	15	CASSYDFGGTETQYF	TGTGCCAGCAGTTACGACTTTGGGGGTACGGAGACCCAGTACTTC
TRBV29-1	.	TRBJ2-6	.	15	CSVDVTGSGANVLTF	TGCAGCGTAGATGTAACAGGGTCAGGGGCCAACGTCCTGACTTTC
TRBV19	few	TRBJ2-7	.	13	CASSIEDTYEQYF	TGTGCCAGTAGTATCGAGGATACCTACGAGCAGTACTTC
TRBV9	.	TRBJ2-1	TRBD1	17	CASSPRTGALSYNEQFF	TGTGCCAGCAGCCCCCGAACAGGGGCCCTCTCCTACAATGAGCAGTTCTTC
TRBV27	.	TRBJ1-6	.	16	CASSLSVSSYNSPLHF	TGTGCCAGCAGTTTATCAGTGAGCTCCTATAATTCACCCCTCCACTTT
TRBV11-1	.	TRBJ2-1	TRBD1	17	CASSFGPGQGASNEQFF	TGTGCCAGCAGCTTCGGCCCGGGACAGGGGGCGAGTAATGAGCAGTTCTTC
TRBV2	.	TRBJ2-3	.	13	CASGGRGTDTQYF	TGTGCCAGCGGTGGCAGGGGAACAGATACGCAGTATTTT
TRBV5-1	.	TRBJ1-3	.	14	CASSLGESGNTIYF	TGCGCCAGCAGCTTGGGGGAATCGGGAAACACCATATATTTT
TRBV7-6	.	TRBJ1-1	.	16	CASSLMMQDMNTEAFF	TGTGCCAGCAGCTTAATGATGCAGGACATGAACACTGAAGCTTTCTTT
TRBV27	.	TRBJ2-2	.	14	CASSLSAGNWELFF	TGTGCCAGCAGTTTATCGGCAGGGAACTGGGAGCTGTTTTTT
TRBV7-6	.	TRBJ2-3	.	12	CASSLIEDTQYF	TGTGCCAGCAGCTTAATAGAGGATACGCAGTATTTT
TRBV25-1	.	TRBJ2-5	.	13	CASRRGDQETQYF	TGTGCCAGCAGAAGGGGGGACCAAGAGACCCAGTACTTC
TRBV19	.	TRBJ1-5	.	15	CASTKRSSLGQPQHF	TGTGCCAGTACCAAACGGTCCTCTCTAGGTCAGCCCCAGCATTTT
TRBV4-1	.	TRBJ1-5	TRBD1	14	CASSQDRGRQPQHF	TGCGCCAGCAGCCAAGACAGGGGGCGTCAGCCCCAGCATTTT
TRBV28	.	TRBJ1-2	.	11	CASKTGIGYTF	TGTGCCAGCAAAACAGGGATTGGCTACACCTTC
TRBV18	.	TRBJ1-1	TRBD1	12	CASSPKGQSAFF	TGTGCCAGCTCACCCAAGGGACAGTCAGCTTTCTTT
TRBV6-1	.	TRBJ2-1	TRBD2	15	CASSASSGGADEQFF	TGTGCCAGCAGTGCCTCTAGCGGGGGGGCCGATGAGCAGTTCTTC
TRBV2	.	TRBJ2-1	TRBD2	20	CASSEGILAGGIGAYNEQFF	TGTGCCAGCAGTGAAGGTATACTAGCGGGGGGTATCGGCGCCTACAATGAGCAGTTCTTC
TRBV30	.	TRBJ2-2	.	15	CAWSKVGFRTGELFF	TGTGCCTGGAGCAAAGTGGGTTTTAGGACCGGGGAGCTGTTTTTT
TRBV9	.	TRBJ2-1	.	16	CASSPSGTSTYNEQFF	TGTGCCAGCAGCCCCTCCGGGACGTCCACCTACAATGAGCAGTTCTTC
TRBV11-2	.	TRBJ1-2	TRBD1	14	CASSLTGRGQGYTF	TGTGCCAGCAGCTTAACGGGCAGGGGGCAGGGCTACACCTTC
TRBV5-6	.	TRBJ2-3	.	17	CASSSLPDSGYTDTQYF	TGTGCCAGCAGCTCCTTACCCGACAGTGGATACACAGATACGCAGTATTTT
TRBV18	.	TRBJ2-6	.	13	CASSPSGANVLTF	TGTGCCAGCTCACCGTCTGGGGCCAACGTCCTGACTTTC
TRBV29-1	.	TRBJ2-1	.	14	CSYSVPRGSNEQFF	TGCAGCTATTCTGTCCCCCGCGGCTCCAATGAGCAGTTCTTC
TRBV5-1	.	TRBJ2-2	.	15	CASTLGLGDVGELFF	TGCGCCAGCACCCTTGGTCTGGGGGACGTCGGGGAGCTGTTTTTT
TRBV6-1	.	TRBJ2-4	.	12	CASSEWGNIQYF	TGTGCCAGCAGTGAATGGGGGAACATTCAGTACTTC
TRBV15	.	TRBJ1-5	.	15	CATSRDRDSNQPQHF	TGTGCCACCAGCAGAGATCGTGACAGCAATCAGCCCCAGCATTTT
TRBV14	.	TRBJ2-1	TRBD2	17	CASSQDTGLAGFNEQFF	TGTGCCAGCAGCCAAGATACGGGTCTAGCGGGGTTCAATGAGCAGTTCTTC
TRBV23-1	few	TRBJ1-1	.	12	CASRGGYTEAFF	TGCGCCAGCCGGGGCGGGTACACTGAAGCTTTCTTT
TRBV4-2	few	TRBJ2-3	.	16	CASSQDLGAVTDTQYF	TGTGCCAGCAGCCAAGACCTGGGGGCGGTGACAGATACGCAGTATTTT
TRBV2	.	TRBJ1-6	.	15	CARAGVKTLESPLHF	TGTGCCCGAGCAGGTGTAAAGACCCTCGAATCACCCCTCCACTTT
TRBV5-1	.	TRBJ1-1	.	13	CASSLGPNTEAFF	TGCGCCAGCAGCTTGGGACCGAACACTGAAGCTTTCTTT
TRBV5-1	once	TRBJ1-1	TRBD1	14	CASSRGQGNTEAFF	TGCGCCAGCAGCCGGGGACAGGGGAACACTGAAGCTTTCTTT